The clone carrying this T cell receptor beta chain showed up just once. Trimming left V 5 bases short and J 0 bases short, with 12 bases between. The CDR3 runs to 15 residues. Germline assignment: CDR1 SGHTA and CDR2 FQGNSA. TCRdb reprocessed the PCR reads via MiXCR and lists one record per CDR3 protein. The profile shows roughly 14,000 distinct CDR3 sequences, under 70% of them singletons. These data are taken from a study of tumor-infiltrating lymphocytes in oesophageal squamous cell carcinoma. This chain uses TRBV7-2 with TRBJ2-3; possibly TRBD2 for D (5 bases). This clonotype was obtained from a female donor with esophageal squamous cell carcinoma. Sequenced: esophageal tumor tissue. Written as DNA, the CDR3 is TGTGCCAGCAGCAAGCGGAGTCCTAGCACAGATACGCAGTATTTT. It is translated as CASSKRSPSTDTQYF.